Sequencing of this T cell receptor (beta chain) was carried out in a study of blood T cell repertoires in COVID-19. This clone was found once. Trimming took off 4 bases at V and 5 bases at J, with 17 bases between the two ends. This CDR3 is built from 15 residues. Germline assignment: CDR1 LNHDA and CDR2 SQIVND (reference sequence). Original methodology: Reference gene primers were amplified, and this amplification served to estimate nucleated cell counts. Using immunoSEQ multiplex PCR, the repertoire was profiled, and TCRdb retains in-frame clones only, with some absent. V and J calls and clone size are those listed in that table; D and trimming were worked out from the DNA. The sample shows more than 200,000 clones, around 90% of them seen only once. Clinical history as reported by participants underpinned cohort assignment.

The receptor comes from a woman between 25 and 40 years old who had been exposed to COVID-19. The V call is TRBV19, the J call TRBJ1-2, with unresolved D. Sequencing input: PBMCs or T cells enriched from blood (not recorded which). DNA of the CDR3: TGTGCCAGTAGTAACCACGGGTTGGAGGGATATGGCTACACCTTC. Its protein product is CASSNHGLEGYGYTF.